This T cell receptor beta chain was documented in a study of monozygotic twins with inflammatory bowel disease (dated by TCRdb to the late 2010s). Regarding the study in general: A total of about 28 monozygotic twin pairs were included in the full study, comprising nine German pairs (four IBD-concordant, five IBD-discordant) and 19 IBD-discordant Danish pairs. Within discordant pairs, disease-associated traits were sought mainly by comparing IBD patients with their genetically identical healthy co-twins. Each individual had, on average, about 151 000 unique TCRalpha sequences and 181 000 unique TCRbeta sequences available for analysis. The full study reports these points: The analysis was unable to tell apart different T cell subtypes. No single strong signal or clonotype linked to IBD turned up in the results, so the idea that one exists was not supported. Background noise and inter-individual variability may have been introduced into the repertoires by the differing immunosuppressive treatments among patients. Measured by the inverse Simpson index, TCRbeta repertoire diversity was lower in IBD patients than in their healthy co-twins. IBD patients shared fewer clonotypes with other individuals than healthy twins did, most markedly in patients showing signs of disease activity. Concordant and discordant twins showed no difference in repertoire similarity, possibly because of limited statistical power.

On this clonotype: Its target antigen remains unknown.

There are 15 amino acids in the CDR3, from cysteine to phenylalanine inclusive. The record lacks a DNA sequence. Library preparation used 5' RACE. For each TCR library, 3,500 to 4,500 ng of total RNA was used. For each sample, cDNA was synthesized in eight separate reactions using SMARTScribe reverse transcriptase. During cDNA synthesis, unique molecular identifiers containing a 6-nucleotide sample barcode were introduced by template switching. TCRalpha and TCRbeta cDNA was amplified in two nested PCRs of about 17 and 10 cycles, and bead purification was carried out after each PCR. Before amplification, the cDNA was both treated with uracil DNA-glycosylase and purified with the QIAquick PCR purification kit. The second PCR was the step at which Illumina TruSeq-compatible adapters and sample-specific barcodes were added. TapeStation and Qubit were used to check library quality and concentration, and 5 to 6.5 ng of each library went into the pool. Sequencing of the pooled libraries was done on an Illumina HiSeq2500 single-index Rapid Run using custom sequencing primers and 2 x 100 bp reads. The authors processed their data as follows. MiGEC version 1.2.6 was used for UMI-based consensus assembly, which corrected PCR and sequencing errors. MiXCR version 2.1.1 handled V(D)J alignment, clonotype assembly and CDR3 extraction. Normalisation of gene usage, clonotype sharing and MAIT/NKT TCR abundance was achieved by analysing the top 1000, 10 000 and 20 000 clonotypes per sample. After downsampling to 27 000 UMIs, diversity was calculated as the inverse Simpson index using the vegan R package. Paired Mann-Whitney U tests on discordant twin pairs were used, with Benjamini-Hochberg multiple-testing correction. Once TCRdb had reprocessed the reads, it stored one entry per CDR3 protein sequence and supplied no DNA. TCRdb's processing, not the authors' own work, is the source of the V and J calls. The table kept for this sample lists about 380,000 distinct CDR3 sequences. The ten largest clonotypes hold approximately 2.4% of the sample.

From each donor, an approximately 2.5 ml peripheral blood sample was collected into PAXgene tubes and stored at -80 degrees C. Total RNA was isolated from whole blood with the PAXgene blood miRNA kit on an automated QIAcube, without T cell sorting. Peripheral blood from monozygotic twin pairs concordant or discordant for inflammatory bowel disease was subjected to deep TCRalpha and TCRbeta repertoire profiling with unique molecular barcoding. Smoking habits were recorded for all twin pairs, with individuals classified as current, former or never smokers. The sequencing input was blood. The sequence links TRBV12-3 or TRBV12-4 to TRBJ2-7. The TCR originated in a human donor with ulcerative colitis or Crohn's disease, or a healthy co-twin of an affected twin (not recorded which). The encoded CDR3 is CASSLTSGSMVEQYF.